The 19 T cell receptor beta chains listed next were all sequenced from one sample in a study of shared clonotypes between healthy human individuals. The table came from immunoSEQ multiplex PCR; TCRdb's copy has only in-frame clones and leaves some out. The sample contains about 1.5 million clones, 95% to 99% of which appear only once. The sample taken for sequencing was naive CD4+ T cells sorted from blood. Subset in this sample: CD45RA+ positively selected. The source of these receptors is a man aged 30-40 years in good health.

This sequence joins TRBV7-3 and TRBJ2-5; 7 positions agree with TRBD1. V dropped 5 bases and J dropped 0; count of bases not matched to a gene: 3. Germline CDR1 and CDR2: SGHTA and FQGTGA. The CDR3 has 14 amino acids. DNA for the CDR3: TGTGCCAGCAGCCAACAGGGGTACCAAGAGACCCAGTACTTC. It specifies CASSQQGYQETQYF.

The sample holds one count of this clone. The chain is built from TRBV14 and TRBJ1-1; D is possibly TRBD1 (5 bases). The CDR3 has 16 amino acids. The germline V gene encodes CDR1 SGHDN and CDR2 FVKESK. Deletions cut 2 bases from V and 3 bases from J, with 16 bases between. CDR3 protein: CASSQPKQGVDTEAFF. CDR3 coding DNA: TGTGCCAGCAGCCAACCCAAGCAGGGTGTAGACACTGAAGCTTTCTTT.

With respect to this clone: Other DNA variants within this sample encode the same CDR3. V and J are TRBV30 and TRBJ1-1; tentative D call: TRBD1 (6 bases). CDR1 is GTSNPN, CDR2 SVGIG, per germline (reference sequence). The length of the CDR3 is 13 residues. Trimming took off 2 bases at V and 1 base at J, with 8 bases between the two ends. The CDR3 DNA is TGTGCCTGGAGTCGCAGGGGGAACACTGAAGCTTTCTTT. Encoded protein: CAWSRRGNTEAFF.

The DNA of the CDR3 is TGTGCCAGTAGTCCCCCTCCCGGAGGGGGTCAGCCCCAGCATTTT. This translates into CASSPPPGGGQPQHF. The rearrangement uses TRBV19 and TRBJ1-5, with D possibly matching TRBD1 (6 bases). Germline values: CDR1 LNHDA, CDR2 SQIVND (reference sequence). The V end lost 5 bases, the J end lost 6 bases, and 17 bases lay between the germline ends. There are 15 residues in the CDR3.

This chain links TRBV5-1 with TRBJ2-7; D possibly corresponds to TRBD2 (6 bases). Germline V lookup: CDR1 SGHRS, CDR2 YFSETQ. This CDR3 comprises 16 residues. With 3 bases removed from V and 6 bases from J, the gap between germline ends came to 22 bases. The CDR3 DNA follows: TGCGCCAGCAGCTCAAGACCGGGACTGGAGCCCGCCGAGCAGTACTTC. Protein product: CASSSRPGLEPAEQYF.

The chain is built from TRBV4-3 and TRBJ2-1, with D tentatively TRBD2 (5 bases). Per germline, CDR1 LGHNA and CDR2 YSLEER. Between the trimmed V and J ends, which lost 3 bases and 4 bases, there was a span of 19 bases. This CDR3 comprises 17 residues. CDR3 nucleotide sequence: TGCGCCAGCAGCCATCCCAGCAGCACTAGTAAATACAATGAGCAGTTCTTC. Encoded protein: CASSHPSSTSKYNEQFF.

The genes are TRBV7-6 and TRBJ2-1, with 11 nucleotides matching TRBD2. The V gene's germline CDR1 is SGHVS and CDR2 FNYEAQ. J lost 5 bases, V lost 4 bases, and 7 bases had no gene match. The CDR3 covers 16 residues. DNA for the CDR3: TGTGCCAGCAGCTCACTAGCGGGAGTGGGGGACAATGAGCAGTTCTTC. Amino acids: CASSSLAGVGDNEQFF. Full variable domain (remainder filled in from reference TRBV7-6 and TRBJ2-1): GAGVSQSPRYKVTKRGQDVALRCDPISGHVSLYWYRQALGQGPEFLTYFNYEAQQDKSGLPNDRFSAERPEGSISTLTIQRTEQRDSAMYRCASSSLAGVGDNEQFFGPGTRLTVL.

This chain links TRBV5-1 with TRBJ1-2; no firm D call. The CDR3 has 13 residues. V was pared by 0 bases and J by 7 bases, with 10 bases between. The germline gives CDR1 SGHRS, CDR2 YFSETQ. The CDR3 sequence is CASSLEIYGGYTF. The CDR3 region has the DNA TGCGCCAGCAGCTTGGAGATCTACGGTGGCTACACCTTC.

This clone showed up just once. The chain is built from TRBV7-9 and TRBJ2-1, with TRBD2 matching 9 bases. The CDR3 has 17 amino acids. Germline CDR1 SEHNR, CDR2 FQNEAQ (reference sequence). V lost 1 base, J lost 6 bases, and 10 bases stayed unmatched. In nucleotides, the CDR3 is TGTGCCAGCAGCTTAGATATACGTCGAGCGGGAGGCAATGAGCAGTTCTTC. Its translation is CASSLDIRRAGGNEQFF.

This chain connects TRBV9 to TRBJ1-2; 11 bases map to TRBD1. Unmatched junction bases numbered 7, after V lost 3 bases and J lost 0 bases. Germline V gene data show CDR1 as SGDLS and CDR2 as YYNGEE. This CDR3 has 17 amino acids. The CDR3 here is CASSAWDRGISNYGYTF. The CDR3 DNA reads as TGTGCCAGCAGCGCCTGGGACAGGGGGATTTCTAACTATGGCTACACCTTC.

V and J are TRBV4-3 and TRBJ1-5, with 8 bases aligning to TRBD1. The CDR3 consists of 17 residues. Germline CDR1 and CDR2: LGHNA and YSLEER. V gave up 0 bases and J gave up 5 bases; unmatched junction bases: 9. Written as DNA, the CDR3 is TGCGCCAGCAGCCAAGATCTACGGGCAGGGGGCTATCAGCCCCAGCATTTT. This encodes CASSQDLRAGGYQPQHF.

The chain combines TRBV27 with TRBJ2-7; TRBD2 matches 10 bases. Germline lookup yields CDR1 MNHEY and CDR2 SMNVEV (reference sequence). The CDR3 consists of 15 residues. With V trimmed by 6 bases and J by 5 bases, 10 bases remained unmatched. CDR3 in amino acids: CASSPAGGPLHEQYF. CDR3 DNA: TGTGCCAGCAGCCCAGCGGGAGGGCCTCTCCACGAGCAGTACTTC.

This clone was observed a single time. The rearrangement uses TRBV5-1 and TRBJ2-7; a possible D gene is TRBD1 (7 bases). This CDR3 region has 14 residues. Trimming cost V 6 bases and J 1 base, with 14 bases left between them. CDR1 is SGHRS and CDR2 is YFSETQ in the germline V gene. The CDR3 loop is CASKGQGGSYEQYF. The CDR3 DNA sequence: TGCGCCAGCAAAGGCCAGGGGGGTTCCTACGAGCAGTACTTC.

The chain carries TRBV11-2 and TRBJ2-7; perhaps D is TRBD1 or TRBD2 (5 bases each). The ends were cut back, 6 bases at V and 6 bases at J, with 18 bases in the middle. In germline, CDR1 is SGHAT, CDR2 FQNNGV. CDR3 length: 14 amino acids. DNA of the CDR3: TGTGCCAGCAGAGCTCTCGGGACCGCCATCGAGCAGTACTTC. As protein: CASRALGTAIEQYF.

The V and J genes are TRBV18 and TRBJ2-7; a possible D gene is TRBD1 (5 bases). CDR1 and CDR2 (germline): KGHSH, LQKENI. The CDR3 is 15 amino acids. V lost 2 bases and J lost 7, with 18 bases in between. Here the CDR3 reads CASSPGLAGLREQYF. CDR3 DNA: TGTGCCAGCTCACCAGGCCTTGCAGGGCTCAGAGAGCAGTACTTC.

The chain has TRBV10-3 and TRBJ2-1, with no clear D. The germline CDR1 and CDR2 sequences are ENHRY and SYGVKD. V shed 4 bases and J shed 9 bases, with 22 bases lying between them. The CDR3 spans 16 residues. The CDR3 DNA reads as TGTGCCATCAGTGGGACGTCTGATCCCTCCCCCGGTGAGCAGTTCTTC. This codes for CAISGTSDPSPGEQFF.

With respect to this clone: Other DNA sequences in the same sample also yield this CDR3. The CDR3 spells CASSENRNTEAFF. The CDR3 bases are TGTGCCAGCAGTGAGAACAGGAACACTGAAGCTTTCTTT. This chain links TRBV2 with TRBJ1-1; D is ambiguous. The CDR3 runs 13 residues. Germline V gene sequence: CDR1 SNHLY, CDR2 FYNNEI. Trimming left V 3 bases short and J 1 base short, with 6 bases between. Complete variable domain (other parts from reference TRBV2 and TRBJ1-1): EPEVTQTPSHQVTQMGQEVILRCVPISNHLYFYWYRQILGQKVEFLVSFYNNEISEKSEIFDDQFSVERPDGSNFTLKIRSTKLEDSAMYFCASSENRNTEAFFGQGTRLTVV.

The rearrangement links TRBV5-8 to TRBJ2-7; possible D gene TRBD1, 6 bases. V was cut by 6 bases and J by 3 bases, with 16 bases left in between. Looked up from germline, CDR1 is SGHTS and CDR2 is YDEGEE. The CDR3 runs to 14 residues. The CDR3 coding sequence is TGTGCCAGCAACCCACAGACAGGCGACTACGAGCAGTACTTC. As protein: CASNPQTGDYEQYF.

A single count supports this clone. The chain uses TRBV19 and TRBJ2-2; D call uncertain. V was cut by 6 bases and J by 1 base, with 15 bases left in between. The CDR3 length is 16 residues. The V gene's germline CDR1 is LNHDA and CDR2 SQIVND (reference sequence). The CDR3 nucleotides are TGTGCCAGTAGACTCACCGGGCCTAGGAACACCGGGGAGCTGTTTTTT. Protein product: CASRLTGPRNTGELFF.